This T cell receptor (beta chain) appears in the sequencing data of a study of cytomegalovirus exposure and HLA in healthy donors. General study results and limits: Accurate HLA-A and HLA-B prediction from TCR beta sequences was reported for most subjects. According to a later analysis, donors in an Asian-associated ancestry cluster reportedly had fewer N-insertions than the roughly 670-donor mean.

The PCR was carried out with 60 Vbeta primers and 13 Jbeta primers. Clones were read by immunoSEQ multiplex PCR, and TCRdb kept only the in-frame ones, dropping some. Of approximately 150,000 clones in the sample, around 83% were seen once. Of note for this clone: Antigen: not known.

The CDR3 contains 16 residues. With 4 bases clipped from V and 1 base from J, the junction kept 5 bases outside the gene matches. The germline V gene encodes CDR1 SGHNT and CDR2 YYREEE (reference sequence). The source material was PBMCs. The source of this sequence is a man aged 30 to 39 in good health and CMV-seropositive. The chain links TRBV5-4 to TRBJ2-1; 10 bases align to TRBD2. The CDR3 loop is CASSPLAGASYNEQFF. The CDR3 bases are TGTGCCAGCAGCCCGCTAGCGGGAGCGTCCTACAATGAGCAGTTCTTC.